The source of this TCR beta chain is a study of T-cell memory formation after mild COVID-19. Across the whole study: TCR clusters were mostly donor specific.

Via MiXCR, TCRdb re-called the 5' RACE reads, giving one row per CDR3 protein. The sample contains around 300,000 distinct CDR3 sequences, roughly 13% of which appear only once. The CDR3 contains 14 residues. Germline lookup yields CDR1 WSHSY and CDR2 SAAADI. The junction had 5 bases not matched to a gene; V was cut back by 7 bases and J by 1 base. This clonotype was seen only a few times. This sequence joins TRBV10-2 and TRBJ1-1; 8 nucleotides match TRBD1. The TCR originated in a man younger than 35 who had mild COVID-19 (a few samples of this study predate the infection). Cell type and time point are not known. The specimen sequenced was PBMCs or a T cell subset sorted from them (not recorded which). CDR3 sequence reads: CASTQTGANTEAFF. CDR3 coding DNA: TGCGCCAGCACCCAGACAGGGGCGAACACTGAAGCTTTCTTT.